The 27 T cell receptor beta chains presented below share a single source sample, sequenced in a study of T cell changes during pregnancy in multiple sclerosis. TCRdb's copy holds only in-frame clones and misses some; the assay was immunoSEQ multiplex PCR. The sample lists 40,000 to 45,000 clones, 80% to 95% seen once, with around 0.52% in the top ten. Sequences were derived from CD4+ T cells from peripheral blood mononuclear cells, sampled in the third trimester of pregnancy. The receptors were sampled from a female donor with multiple sclerosis, enrolled in a pregnancy study.

The chain has TRBV6-6 and TRBJ1-5, with a tentative D call TRBD1 (6 bases). Trimming took 5 bases from V and 0 from J, leaving 11 bases between them. The CDR3 totals 15 residues. Germline V gene data show CDR1 as MNHNY and CDR2 as SVGAGI (reference sequence). The CDR3 protein is CASSQQGPSNQPQHF. DNA for the CDR3: TGTGCCAGCAGTCAACAGGGCCCTAGCAATCAGCCCCAGCATTTT.

The rearrangement uses TRBV28 and TRBJ2-3; 10 bases map to TRBD2. Germline V CDR1 and CDR2: MDHEN, SYDVKM. The CDR3 loop spans 13 amino acids. V shed 5 bases, J shed 5 bases, and the junction held 1 base outside the gene matches. The CDR3 bases are TGTGCCAGCAGTGCTAGCGGGAGAGATACGCAGTATTTT. Translated: CASSASGRDTQYF. Variable domain in full (rest from reference TRBV28 and TRBJ2-3): DVKVTQSSRYLVKRTGEKVFLECVQDMDHENMFWYRQDPGLGLRLIYFSYDVKMKEKGDIPEGYSVSREKKERFSLILESASTNQTSMYLCASSASGRDTQYFGPGTRLTVL.

Written as DNA, the CDR3 is TGTGCCAGCAGTTCAAACCCAGCGGGAGCAACAGATACGCAGTATTTT. Its translation: CASSSNPAGATDTQYF. J is TRBJ2-3 and V is TRBV6-5, with 8 nucleotides matching TRBD2. Per the germline V gene, CDR1 is MNHEY and CDR2 is SVGAGI. V shed 4 bases, J shed 3 bases, and the junction held 9 bases outside the gene matches. The CDR3 length is 16 residues.

The chain recombines TRBV11-2 with TRBJ2-1; unclear D gene. The V end lost 5 bases, the J end lost 3 bases, and 17 bases lay between the germline ends. Germline assignment: CDR1 SGHAT and CDR2 FQNNGV. This CDR3 has 16 residues. This chain's CDR3 is CASSPRLTSGYNEQFF. The DNA of the CDR3 is TGTGCCAGCAGCCCGCGACTGACGTCTGGCTACAATGAGCAGTTCTTC. Full variable domain (outside the CDR3, taken from reference TRBV11-2 and TRBJ2-1): EAGVAQSPRYKIIEKRQSVAFWCNPISGHATLYWYQQILGQGPKLLIQFQNNGVVDDSQLPKDRFSAERLKGVDSTLKIQPAKLEDSAVYLCASSPRLTSGYNEQFFGPGTRLTVL.

This sequence joins TRBV11-3 and TRBJ2-1; 7 positions agree with TRBD1. V lost 1 base to trimming and J lost 3 bases; unmatched junction nucleotides: 3. This CDR3 comprises 15 residues. The germline CDR1 and CDR2 sequences are SGHNT and YENEEA. For the CDR3, the DNA is TGTGCCAGCAGCTTAGGATGGGACAGCTACAATGAGCAGTTCTTC. It yields the protein CASSLGWDSYNEQFF.

The genes are TRBV2 and TRBJ2-5; perhaps TRBD1 as D (6 bases). Germline CDR1 reads SNHLY; CDR2 reads FYNNEI. V was cut by 2 bases and J by 5 bases, with 9 bases left in between. The CDR3 has 13 amino acids. CDR3 in amino acids: CASSEQGTETQYF. As DNA, the CDR3 is TGTGCCAGCAGTGAACAGGGGACGGAGACCCAGTACTTC.

The V call is TRBV7-2, the J call TRBJ2-1, with 8 bases that match TRBD2. This CDR3 has 15 residues. The V segment lost 1 base and the J segment 9 bases; nucleotides outside the gene matches: 8. The germline gives CDR1 SGHTA, CDR2 FQGNSA. CDR3 amino acids: CASSLDGRALGEQFF. CDR3 sequence (DNA): TGTGCCAGCAGCTTAGACGGGAGGGCCCTCGGTGAGCAGTTCTTC. Looking up the rest from reference TRBV7-2 and TRBJ2-1 gives the full variable domain: GAGVSQSPSNKVTEKGKDVELRCDPISGHTALYWYRQSLGQGLEFLIYFQGNSAPDKSGLPSDRFSAERTGGSVSTLTIQRTQQEDSAVYLCASSLDGRALGEQFFGPGTRLTVL.

The V gene is TRBV19, the J gene TRBJ2-5; TRBD1 matches 7 bases. TRBJ2-7 matches the DNA end more closely, so the J call is doubtful. Germline values: CDR1 LNHDA, CDR2 SQIVND (reference sequence). The CDR3 is 16 residues long. For the CDR3, the DNA is TGTGCCAGTAGTAGGGCGAGAGGGGGCGCGGTAAACGAGCAGTACTTC. Its translation: CASSRARGGAVNEQYF.

The chain links TRBV5-1 to TRBJ1-1; 11 bases are shared with TRBD1. The CDR3 is 18 amino acids. The ends lost 4 bases at V and 0 bases at J; junction bases unmatched: 11. Germline values: CDR1 SGHRS, CDR2 YFSETQ. DNA of the CDR3: TGCGCCAGCAGCGGAATAGGGACAGGGGGTAGGTTGAACACTGAAGCTTTCTTT. This translates into CASSGIGTGGRLNTEAFF.

CDR3 sequence: CASTTGTGFLNEQFF. CDR3 DNA: TGTGCCAGCACAACCGGGACAGGGTTCCTGAATGAGCAGTTCTTC. The chain has TRBV6-1 and TRBJ2-1; 9 bases align to TRBD1. In germline, CDR1 is MNHNS, CDR2 SASEGT. The trim removed 7 bases at V and 7 bases at J, leaving 11 bases unmatched. This CDR3 region has 15 residues.

This clone has just one count. The chain links TRBV10-3 to TRBJ2-1, with TRBD2 matching 8 bases. The CDR3 spans 16 residues. CDR1 is ENHRY, CDR2 SYGVKD, per germline. The J segment lost 7 bases and the V segment lost 0 bases, leaving 8 bases of the junction unmatched. CDR3 protein: CAISESERESRNEQFF. CDR3 nucleotide sequence: TGTGCCATCAGTGAGTCCGAGCGGGAGTCAAGGAATGAGCAGTTCTTC.

The chain recombines TRBV11-2 with TRBJ2-5; 9 positions agree with TRBD2. V lost 1 base, J lost 4 bases, and 1 base stayed unmatched. This CDR3 region has 14 residues. CDR1 is SGHAT, CDR2 FQNNGV, per germline. The CDR3 DNA is TGTGCCAGCAGCTTAGCTAGCGGGACAGAGACCCAGTACTTC. This codes for CASSLASGTETQYF.

The gene calls are TRBV5-1 and TRBJ2-1; 8 bases match TRBD1. Losses at the gene ends were 4 bases for V and 4 bases for J; bases not matched to a gene: 7. Germline V gene sequence: CDR1 SGHRS, CDR2 YFSETQ. The CDR3 runs 15 residues. CDR3 region: CASSKGQGSYNEQFF. In DNA form, the CDR3 reads TGCGCCAGCAGCAAAGGACAGGGCTCGTACAATGAGCAGTTCTTC.

This clone has a single count. The chain employs TRBV7-2 and TRBJ2-3; 8 bases are shared with TRBD2. Unmatched junction bases numbered 8, after V lost 4 bases and J lost 5 bases. CDR1 SGHTA and CDR2 FQGNSA come from the germline V gene. This CDR3 has 15 residues. CDR3 bases: TGTGCCAGCAGCTCAAACGGGAGGGCAGTAGATACGCAGTATTTT. Its translation is CASSSNGRAVDTQYF.

The chain combines TRBV5-1 with TRBJ1-3; D remains unclear. Germline values: CDR1 SGHRS, CDR2 YFSETQ. The V gene lost 0 bases and the J gene lost 3 bases, with 10 bases spanning the gap. The CDR3 has 15 residues. The CDR3 DNA is TGCGCCAGCAGCTTGGAGTCGGGTATTGGAAACACCATATATTTT. Translated: CASSLESGIGNTIYF.

The V gene is TRBV7-2, the J gene TRBJ2-7; possibly TRBD2 for D (5 bases). The V and J ends lost 5 bases and 2 bases respectively, with 13 bases between them. The V gene's germline CDR1 is SGHTA and CDR2 FQGNSA. The CDR3 runs to 14 residues. The CDR3 coding sequence is TGTGCCAGCAGCCGTCGCCGGGAACCCTACGAGCAGTACTTC. Its translation is CASSRRREPYEQYF.

This sequence joins TRBV6-6 and TRBJ2-5; D remains ambiguous. The CDR3 is 16 amino acids. Trimming took 6 bases from V and 2 from J, leaving 19 bases between them. Germline assignment: CDR1 MNHNY and CDR2 SVGAGI (reference sequence). The CDR3 spells CASSAPRGSGQETQYF. The CDR3 coding sequence is TGTGCCAGCAGCGCCCCCCGTGGCTCAGGACAAGAGACCCAGTACTTC.

The genes are TRBV9 and TRBJ2-1; D is unresolved. Trimming took off 0 bases at V and 9 bases at J, with 13 bases between the two ends. This CDR3 is 14 amino acids long. Germline V lookup: CDR1 SGDLS, CDR2 YYNGEE. In DNA form, the CDR3 reads TGTGCCAGCAGCGTAGCTACGGTGCCTCTTGAGCAGTTCTTC. Amino acid sequence: CASSVATVPLEQFF.

The genes are TRBV28 and TRBJ2-3; D might be TRBD2 (6 bases). V lost 4 bases and J lost 0, with 11 bases in between. This CDR3 is 15 amino acids long. The germline gives CDR1 MDHEN, CDR2 SYDVKM. CDR3 bases: TGTGCCAGCAGTTCGATTAGCGGCAGCACAGATACGCAGTATTTT. It yields the protein CASSSISGSTDTQYF.

This sequence joins TRBV6-4 and TRBJ1-5; no firm D call. The CDR3 loop spans 17 amino acids. Germline V gene lookup returns CDR1 MRHNA and CDR2 SNTAGT. V lost 8 bases and J 4 bases, leaving 24 bases between the germline ends. The CDR3, as DNA: TGTGCCAGCCAGACCGCGGGTCAGAGTCACTTTAATCAGCCCCAGCATTTT. Translating gives CASQTAGQSHFNQPQHF.

This clone was observed a single time. This sequence joins TRBV6-5 and TRBJ2-3; 8 bases map to TRBD2. The germline gives CDR1 MNHEY, CDR2 SVGAGI. This CDR3 is built from 15 residues. Trimming cost V 2 bases and J 2 bases; bases outside gene matches: 3. This CDR3 reads CASSYGGRYTDTQYF. The CDR3 DNA sequence: TGTGCCAGCAGTTACGGCGGGAGGTACACAGATACGCAGTATTTT.

The rearrangement uses TRBV11-3 and TRBJ2-3; D is uncertain. V was shortened by 0 bases and J by 6 bases, with 7 bases between the two germline ends. The germline V gene has CDR1 SGHNT and CDR2 YENEEA. The CDR3 has 13 amino acids. This CDR3 is CASSLESLDTQYF. Here the CDR3 DNA reads TGTGCCAGCAGCTTAGAATCTTTGGATACGCAGTATTTT.

CDR3 region: CASSEAGGFYNEQFF. For the CDR3, the DNA is TGTGCCAGCAGCGAGGCCGGCGGATTCTACAATGAGCAGTTCTTC. The J gene is TRBJ2-1, the V gene TRBV9, with D unresolved. Germline CDR1 and CDR2: SGDLS and YYNGEE. V lost 3 bases and J 3 bases, leaving 13 bases between the germline ends. The CDR3 is 15 amino acids.

CDR3 in amino acids: CASSPKSGTNTEAFF. The CDR3 DNA reads as TGTGCCAGCAGTCCAAAGTCAGGAACGAACACTGAAGCTTTCTTT. The chain is built from TRBV7-9 and TRBJ1-1; D is unresolved. Germline-derived CDR1 and CDR2 are SEHNR and FQNEAQ (reference sequence). The V end was cut by 6 bases, the J end by 1 base, with 15 bases between. The CDR3 loop spans 15 amino acids.

This clone was seen once. This chain connects TRBV6-1 to TRBJ2-3; 9 bases are a match to TRBD1. The CDR3 sequence is 16 residues long. Germline V gene sequence: CDR1 MNHNS, CDR2 SASEGT. Germline trimming cut 3 bases from V and 3 bases from J; bases unmatched to any gene: 7. CDR3 in amino acids: CASSDTGGFGTDTQYF. The CDR3 nucleotides are TGTGCCAGCAGTGATACAGGGGGCTTCGGTACAGATACGCAGTATTTT.

The chain employs TRBV6-4 and TRBJ1-2, with TRBD1 matching 9 bases. Losses at the gene ends were 6 bases for V and 8 bases for J; bases not matched to a gene: 7. The germline CDR1 and CDR2 sequences are MRHNA and SNTAGT. The CDR3 consists of 13 residues. The CDR3 loop is CASRSDRGKGYTF. As DNA, the CDR3 is TGTGCCAGCAGGTCGGACAGGGGAAAAGGCTACACCTTC.

This chain connects TRBV19 to TRBJ2-7, with 9 bases fitting TRBD2. Per the germline V gene, CDR1 is LNHDA and CDR2 is SQIVND (reference sequence). This CDR3 has 14 residues. The junction had 1 base not matched to a gene; V was cut back by 3 bases and J by 1 base. In DNA form, the CDR3 reads TGTGCCAGTAGTATTAGCGGGAGATCCTACGAGCAGTACTTC. Translating it yields CASSISGRSYEQYF.